This is a list of T cell receptor beta chains from one sample in a study of regulatory T cells in long-lasting Graves disease. Each CDR3 protein gets one entry after TCRdb re-called the multiplex PCR reads with MiXCR. The repertoire holds more than 300,000 distinct CDR3 sequences, with around 15% as singletons. These sequences were also reported in another study, on T cells in Graves' hyperthyroidism and ophthalmopathy.

The sequencing used peripheral blood mononuclear cells (PBMCs), collected at new diagnosis, from a patient treated with antithyroid drugs. The receptors come from a woman under 30 with Graves disease. Each CDR3 is given with its conserved first and last residue. D genes are given only for firm matches. Only part of the rows carry a size: once, few, many, or a class if the clone is expanded.

d_call	j_call	v_call	clone_size	cdr3_aa	cdr3_nt
-	TRBJ2-3	TRBV7-8	many	CASSSGIGTDTQYF	TGTGCCAGCAGCTCCGGCATCGGAACAGATACGCAGTATTTT
-	TRBJ1-2	TRBV29-1	many	CSVEGGNIYGYTF	TGCAGCGTTGAGGGGGGCAATATTTATGGCTACACCTTC
TRBD2	TRBJ2-2	TRBV5-1	many	CASKTGTSTTGELFF	TGCGCCAGTAAAACAGGGACTAGTACAACCGGGGAGCTGTTTTTT
-	TRBJ1-2	TRBV28	many	CASSLIDRTNYGYTF	TGTGCCAGCAGTTTAATTGACAGGACTAACTATGGCTACACCTTC
TRBD1	TRBJ2-6	TRBV19	few	CASSMTGGGTGANVLTF	TGTGCCAGTAGTATGACAGGGGGCGGTACAGGGGCCAACGTCCTGACTTTC
-	TRBJ2-5	TRBV6-1	many	CASSATPQETQYF	TGTGCCAGCAGCGCAACGCCTCAAGAGACCCAGTACTTC
-	TRBJ2-3	TRBV28	many	CASSLSGRRTDTQYF	TGTGCCAGCAGTTTATCGGGTCGGCGCACAGATACGCAGTATTTT
-	TRBJ2-1	TRBV5-1	few	CASSEQLNNEQFF	TGCGCCAGCAGCGAACAACTCAACAATGAGCAGTTCTTC
-	TRBJ2-7	TRBV11-2	many	CASSSGARSLGGEQYF	TGTGCCAGCAGCTCTGGCGCCAGATCGCTTGGGGGCGAGCAGTACTTC
-	TRBJ1-1	TRBV30	many	CAWSVGTGLEAFF	TGTGCCTGGAGTGTGGGCACCGGCTTAGAAGCTTTCTTT
TRBD2	TRBJ2-7	TRBV4-1	few	CASSQSPGLAGYEQYF	TGCGCCAGCAGCCAATCTCCGGGACTAGCGGGGTACGAGCAGTACTTC
TRBD1	TRBJ1-1	TRBV20-1	many	CSASDQTGAHTEAFF	TGCAGTGCTAGTGATCAGACAGGGGCGCACACTGAAGCTTTCTTT
-	TRBJ2-7	TRBV7-8	many	CASSSPANKQYF	TGTGCCAGCAGCTCCCCTGCTAATAAGCAGTACTTC
-	TRBJ2-6	TRBV18	many	CASSSGISSGANVLTF	TGTGCCAGCTCATCCGGGATTAGCTCTGGGGCCAACGTCCTGACTTTC
-	TRBJ1-5	TRBV27	-	CASSRGGYGQPQHF	TGTGCCAGCAGTCGGGGGGGGTACGGTCAGCCCCAGCATTTT
TRBD2	TRBJ2-1	TRBV28	-	CASSFKAGGRNEQFF	TGTGCCAGCAGTTTCAAGGCGGGGGGTAGGAATGAGCAGTTCTTC
TRBD1	TRBJ2-5	TRBV18	-	CASSPRSGGRETQYF	TGTGCCAGCTCACCAAGGTCAGGGGGTAGAGAGACCCAGTACTTC
TRBD2	TRBJ2-1	TRBV7-3	few	CASSPHSGVNEQFF	TGTGCCAGCAGCCCGCATAGCGGGGTAAATGAGCAGTTCTTC
-	TRBJ2-3	TRBV27	many	CASSFPFTDTQYF	TGTGCCAGCAGTTTCCCTTTCACAGATACGCAGTATTTT
-	TRBJ2-2	TRBV12-3/TRBV12-4	few	CASSLVVLRTGELFF	TGTGCCAGCAGTTTAGTCGTACTGAGGACCGGGGAGCTGTTTTTT
TRBD1	TRBJ1-2	TRBV27	many	CASSLFGQGGAYGYTF	TGTGCCAGCAGTTTATTCGGACAGGGAGGAGCCTATGGCTACACCTTC
TRBD1	TRBJ2-7	TRBV6-1	-	CASSRDRGQTYNYEQYF	TGTGCCAGCAGTAGGGACAGGGGGCAGACTTATAACTACGAGCAGTACTTC
-	TRBJ2-1	TRBV24-1	many	CATAPWSSSYNEQFF	TGTGCCACCGCCCCCTGGAGCAGCTCCTACAATGAGCAGTTCTTC
TRBD1	TRBJ1-4	TRBV28	few	CASRSTGTNEKLFF	TGTGCCAGCAGATCGACAGGGACTAATGAAAAACTGTTTTTT
TRBD2	TRBJ2-3	TRBV2	-	CAGEGLAGVEDTQYF	TGTGCCGGCGAGGGACTAGCGGGAGTAGAAGATACGCAGTATTTT
-	TRBJ2-2	TRBV30	many	CAWSVRTPSITGELFF	TGTGCCTGGAGTGTAAGAACCCCTTCGATCACCGGGGAGCTGTTTTTT